These 3 T cell receptor beta chains were all obtained from the same sample, sequenced in a study of T and B cells in COVID-19 patients. TRB was amplified from around 230-520 ng of blood genomic DNA. Multiplex PCR with BIOMED2 TRB-A/B primer pools amplified TRB rearrangements. Each CDR3 protein is one row after TCRdb ran MiXCR on the multiplex PCR reads. This table holds 10,000 to 13,000 distinct CDR3 sequences, around 30% found once. Material for sequencing was blood. These receptors all stem from a human donor with active COVID-19.

Remarks on this clonotype: One base away lies a much larger clone, so this may be a sequencing read error. V gene TRBV28 combines with J gene TRBJ2-1, with TRBD1 identical over 9 bases. Looked up from germline, CDR1 is MDHEN and CDR2 is SYDVKM. The CDR3 is made up of 18 amino acids. V lost 3 bases and J lost 0; bases outside the gene matches: 9. The CDR3 DNA sequence: TGTGCCAGCAGTTTTTCCACCCGGACAGGGGCCTCCTACAATGAGCAGTTCTTC. This sequence encodes CASSFSTRTGASYNEQFF.

This clonotype has a single count. The chain uses TRBV18 and TRBJ2-3; 11 bases are shared with TRBD2. The CDR3 has 16 residues. Germline loops: CDR1 KGHSH, CDR2 LQKENI. The ends lost 6 bases at V and 3 bases at J; junction bases unmatched: 8. CDR3 coding DNA: TGTGCCAGCTCGACGGTCACTAGCGGGGGAACAGATACGCAGTATTTT. Translating it yields CASSTVTSGGTDTQYF.

The genes are TRBV20-1 and TRBJ2-7; 7 nucleotides match TRBD1. The CDR3 runs to 17 residues. V shed 6 bases and J 3 bases; nucleotides not matched to a gene: 20. Per germline, CDR1 DFQATT and CDR2 SNEGSKA (reference sequence). The CDR3 protein is CSASDVTGIEESYEQYF. CDR3 in DNA: TGCAGTGCCTCGGACGTGACAGGGATCGAGGAGAGCTACGAGCAGTACTTC.